This T cell receptor (beta chain) was profiled in a study of blood T cell repertoires in COVID-19. Study-wide background: T cells, B-cell-depleted T cells, or PBMCs provided the cDNA or gDNA that served as material.

TCRdb's copy holds only in-frame clones and misses some; the assay was immunoSEQ multiplex PCR. This table has approximately 180,000 clones, 80% to 90% appearing once. Cohorts were assigned according to the clinical history that participants reported. Donors in Cohort 3 who had recovered were those with two negative PCRs, healthcare professional clearance, or resolution of their symptoms. J gave up 1 base and V 4 bases, and 2 bases lay outside the gene matches. This CDR3 is 14 amino acids long. Germline V lookup: CDR1 SEHNR, CDR2 FQNEAQ (reference sequence). This clone has only one observation. The genes are TRBV7-9 and TRBJ2-5; 8 nucleotides match TRBD2. The receptor's source is a man in his forties or fifties who had recovered from COVID-19. Sequenced material: PBMCs or T cells enriched from blood (not recorded which). The CDR3 coding sequence is TGTGCCAGCAGCTACGGGACTAGCCAAGAGACCCAGTACTTC. Its translation: CASSYGTSQETQYF.